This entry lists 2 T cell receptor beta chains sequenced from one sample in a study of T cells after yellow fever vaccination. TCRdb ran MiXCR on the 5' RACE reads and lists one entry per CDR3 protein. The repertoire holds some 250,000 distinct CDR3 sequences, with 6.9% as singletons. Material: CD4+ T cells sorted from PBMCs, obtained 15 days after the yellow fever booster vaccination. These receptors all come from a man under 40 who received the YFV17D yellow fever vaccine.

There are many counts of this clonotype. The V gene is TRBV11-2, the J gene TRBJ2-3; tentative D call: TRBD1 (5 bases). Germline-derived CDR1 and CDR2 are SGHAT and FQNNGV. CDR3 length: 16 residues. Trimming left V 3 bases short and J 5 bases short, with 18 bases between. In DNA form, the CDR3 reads TGTGCCAGCAGCTTTAAGACAGCCTGGGATGGAGATACGCAGTATTTT. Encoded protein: CASSFKTAWDGDTQYF.

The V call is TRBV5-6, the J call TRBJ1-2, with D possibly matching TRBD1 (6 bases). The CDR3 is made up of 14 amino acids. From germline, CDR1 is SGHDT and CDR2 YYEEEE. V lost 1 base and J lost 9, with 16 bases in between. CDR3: CASSLWGGLQSYTF. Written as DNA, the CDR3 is TGTGCCAGCAGCTTGTGGGGGGGGCTTCAGAGCTACACCTTC.